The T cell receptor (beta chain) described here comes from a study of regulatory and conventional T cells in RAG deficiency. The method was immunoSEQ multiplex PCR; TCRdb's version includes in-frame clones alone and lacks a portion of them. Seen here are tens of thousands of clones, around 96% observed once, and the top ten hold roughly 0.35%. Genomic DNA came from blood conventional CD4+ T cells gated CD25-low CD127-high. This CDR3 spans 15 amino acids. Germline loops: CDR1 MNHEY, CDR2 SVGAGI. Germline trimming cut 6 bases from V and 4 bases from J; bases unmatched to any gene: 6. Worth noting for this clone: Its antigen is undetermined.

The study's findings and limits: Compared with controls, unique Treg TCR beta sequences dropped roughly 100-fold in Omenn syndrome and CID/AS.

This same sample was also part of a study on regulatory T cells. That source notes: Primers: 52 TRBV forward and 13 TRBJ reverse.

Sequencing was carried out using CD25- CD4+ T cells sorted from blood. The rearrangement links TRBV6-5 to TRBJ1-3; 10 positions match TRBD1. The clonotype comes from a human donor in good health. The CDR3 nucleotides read TGTGCCAGCAGCCGACTGGGACAGGGGGGAAACACCATATATTTT. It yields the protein CASSRLGQGGNTIYF.